This T cell receptor beta chain was recorded in a study of T cell responses to AZD1222 COVID-19 vaccine. Whole-study context: Doses given second, at about 4 or about 12 weeks, were pooled.

This table comes from immunoSEQ multiplex PCR, and its TCRdb copy is limited to in-frame clones, with some not included. In the table there are about 110,000 clones, just under 95% of which are singletons. The CDR3 covers 16 residues. The germline CDR1 and CDR2 sequences are SGHTA and FQGNSA. V was shortened by 0 bases and J by 1 base, with 10 bases between the two germline ends. The chain recombines TRBV7-2 with TRBJ1-3; D remains unclear. The sequence was collected from an adult in good health. Sequencing was performed on peripheral blood, taken on day 0 of AZD1222 vaccination. The CDR3: CASSLAPAMSGNTIYF. CDR3 nucleotides: TGTGCCAGCAGCTTAGCTCCGGCTATGTCTGGAAACACCATATATTTT.